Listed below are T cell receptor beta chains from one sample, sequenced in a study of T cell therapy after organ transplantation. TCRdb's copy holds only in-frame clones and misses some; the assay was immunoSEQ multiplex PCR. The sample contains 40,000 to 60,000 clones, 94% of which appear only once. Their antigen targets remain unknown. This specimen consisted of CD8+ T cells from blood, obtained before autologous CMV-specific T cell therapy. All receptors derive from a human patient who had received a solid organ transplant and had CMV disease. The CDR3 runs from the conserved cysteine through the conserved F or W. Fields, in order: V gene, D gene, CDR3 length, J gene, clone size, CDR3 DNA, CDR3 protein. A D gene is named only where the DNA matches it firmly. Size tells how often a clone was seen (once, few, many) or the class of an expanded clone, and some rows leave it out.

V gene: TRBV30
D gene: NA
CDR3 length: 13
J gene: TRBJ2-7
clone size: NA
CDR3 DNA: TGTGCCTGGAGTGTAGGGACCTCCTACGAGCAGTACTTC
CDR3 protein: CAWSVGTSYEQYF

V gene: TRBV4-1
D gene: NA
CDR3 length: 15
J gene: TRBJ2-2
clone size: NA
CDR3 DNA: TGCGCCAGCAATTGGGGCTTGGGGCAAACCGGGGAGCTGTTTTTT
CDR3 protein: CASNWGLGQTGELFF

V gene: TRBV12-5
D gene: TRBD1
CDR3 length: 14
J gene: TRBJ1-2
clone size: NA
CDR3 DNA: TGTGCTAGTGGTGGAATGGGACAGGGAAAGGGCTACACCTTC
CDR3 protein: CASGGMGQGKGYTF

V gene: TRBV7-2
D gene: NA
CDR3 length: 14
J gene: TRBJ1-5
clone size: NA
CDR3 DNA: TGTGCCAGCAGCTTAGAACGAAGTGGTCAGCCCCAGCATTTT
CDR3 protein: CASSLERSGQPQHF

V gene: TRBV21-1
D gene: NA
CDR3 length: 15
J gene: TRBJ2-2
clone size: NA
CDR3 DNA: TGTGCCAGCAGCAATCAGGTGGGGGACACCGGGGAGCTGTTTTTT
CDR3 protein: CASSNQVGDTGELFF

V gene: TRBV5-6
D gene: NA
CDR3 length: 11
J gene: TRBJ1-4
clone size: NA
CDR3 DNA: TGTGCCAGCAGCTTCGGGGAAAAACTGTTTTTT
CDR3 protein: CASSFGEKLFF

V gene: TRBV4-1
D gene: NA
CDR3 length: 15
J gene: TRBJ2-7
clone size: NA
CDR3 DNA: TGCGCCAGCAGCCAAGAATGGGGGAGAGGCTACGAGCAGTACTTC
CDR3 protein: CASSQEWGRGYEQYF

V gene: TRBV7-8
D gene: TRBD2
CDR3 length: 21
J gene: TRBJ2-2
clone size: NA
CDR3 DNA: TGTGCCAGCAGCTTGGGGCGAAGGCTAGCGGGGGGGCCCTCGAACACCGGGGAGCTGTTTTTT
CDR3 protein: CASSLGRRLAGGPSNTGELFF

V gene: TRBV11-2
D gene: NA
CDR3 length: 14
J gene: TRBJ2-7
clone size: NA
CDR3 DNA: TGTGCCAGCAGCCTCCTCGGAGATACCTACGAGCAGTACTTC
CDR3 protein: CASSLLGDTYEQYF

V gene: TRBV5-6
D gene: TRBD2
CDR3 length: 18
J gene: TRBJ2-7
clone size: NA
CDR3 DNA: TGTGCCAGCAGCTTGATCGCCACTGCGGGGGGGCTCTCCTACGAGCAGTACTTC
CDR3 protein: CASSLIATAGGLSYEQYF

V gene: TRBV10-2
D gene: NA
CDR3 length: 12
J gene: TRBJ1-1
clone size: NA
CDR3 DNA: TGCGCCAGCACACAGGGGAACACTGAAGCTTTCTTT
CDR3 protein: CASTQGNTEAFF

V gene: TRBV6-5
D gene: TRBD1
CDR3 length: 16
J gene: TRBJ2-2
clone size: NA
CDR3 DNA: TGTGCCAGCAGTTACGGACAGGGGGTGAACACCGGGGAGCTGTTTTTT
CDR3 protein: CASSYGQGVNTGELFF

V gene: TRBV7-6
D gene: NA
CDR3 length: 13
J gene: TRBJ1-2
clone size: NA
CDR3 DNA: TGTGCCAGCAGCCAGGGACAATACTATGGCTACACCTTC
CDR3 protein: CASSQGQYYGYTF

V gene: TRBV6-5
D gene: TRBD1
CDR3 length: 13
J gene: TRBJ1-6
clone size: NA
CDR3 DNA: TGTGCCAGCAGCCTTGGGACAGGTTCACCCCTCCACTTT
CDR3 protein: CASSLGTGSPLHF

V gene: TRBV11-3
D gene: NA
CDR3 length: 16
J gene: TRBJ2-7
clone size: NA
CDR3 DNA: TGTGCCAGCAGCTTAGATACGGCCGCTGGGTCCTACGAGCAGTACTTC
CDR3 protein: CASSLDTAAGSYEQYF

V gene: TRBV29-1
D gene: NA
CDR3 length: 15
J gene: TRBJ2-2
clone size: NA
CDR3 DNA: TGCAGCGTTGAAGAAGGGACAAAGAACACCGGGGAGCTGTTTTTT
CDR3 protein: CSVEEGTKNTGELFF

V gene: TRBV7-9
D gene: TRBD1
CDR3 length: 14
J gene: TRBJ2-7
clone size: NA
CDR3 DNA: TGTGCCAGCAGCGCGCGGGACAGGAGCTACGAGCAGTACTTC
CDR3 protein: CASSARDRSYEQYF

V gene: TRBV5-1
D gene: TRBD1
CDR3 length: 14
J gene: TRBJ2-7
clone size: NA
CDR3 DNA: TGCGCCAGCAGCTTGGGACAGGGGACACAAGAGCAGTACTTC
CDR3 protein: CASSLGQGTQEQYF

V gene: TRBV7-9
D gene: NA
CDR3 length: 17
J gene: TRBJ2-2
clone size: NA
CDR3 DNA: TGTGCCAGCAGCTTAGAGGTCGGACAACCGAACACCGGGGAGCTGTTTTTT
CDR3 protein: CASSLEVGQPNTGELFF

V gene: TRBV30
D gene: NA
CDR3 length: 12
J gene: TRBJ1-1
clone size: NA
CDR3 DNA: TGTGCCTGGAGTGTACGTTTAGCAGAAGCTTTCTTT
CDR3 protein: CAWSVRLAEAFF

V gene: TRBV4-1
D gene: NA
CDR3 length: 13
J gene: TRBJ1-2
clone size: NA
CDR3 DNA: TGCGCCAGCAGCCAAGATGGGAGTGATGGCTACACCTTC
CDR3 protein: CASSQDGSDGYTF

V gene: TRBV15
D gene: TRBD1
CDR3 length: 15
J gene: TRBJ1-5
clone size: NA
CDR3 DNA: TGTGCCACCAGCTTTACAGGGGGGAACAATCAGCCCCAGCATTTT
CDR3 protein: CATSFTGGNNQPQHF

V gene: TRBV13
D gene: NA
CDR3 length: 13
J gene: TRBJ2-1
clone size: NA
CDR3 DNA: TGTGCCAGCAGCTTACTGGGTTCATGGGAGCAGTTCTTC
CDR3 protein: CASSLLGSWEQFF

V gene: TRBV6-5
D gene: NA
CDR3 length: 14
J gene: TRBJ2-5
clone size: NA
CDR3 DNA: TGTGCCAGCAGTTACTATCCGGGGCAAGAGACCCAGTACTTC
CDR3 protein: CASSYYPGQETQYF

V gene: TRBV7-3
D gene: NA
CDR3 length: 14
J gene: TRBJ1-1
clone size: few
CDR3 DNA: TGTGCCAGCAGCCCAGGGGAGGGTGGCACTGAAGCTTTCTTT
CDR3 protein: CASSPGEGGTEAFF

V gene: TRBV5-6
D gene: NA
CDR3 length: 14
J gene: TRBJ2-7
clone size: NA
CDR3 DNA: TGTGCCAGCAGCTTGGGTCAGGGTGCCTACGAGCAGTACTTC
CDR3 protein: CASSLGQGAYEQYF

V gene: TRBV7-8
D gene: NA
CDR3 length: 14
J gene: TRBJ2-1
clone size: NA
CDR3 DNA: TGTGCCAGCAGCTTAGCGGGCCGATTAAATGAGCAGTTCTTC
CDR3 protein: CASSLAGRLNEQFF

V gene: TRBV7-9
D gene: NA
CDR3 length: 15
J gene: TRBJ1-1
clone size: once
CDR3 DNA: TGTGCCAGCAGCTTAGTAGAGGACAGAAACACTGAAGCTTTCTTT
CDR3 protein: CASSLVEDRNTEAFF

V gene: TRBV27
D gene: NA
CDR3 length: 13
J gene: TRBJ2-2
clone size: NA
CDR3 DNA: TGTGCCAGCAGGTTAACTTTCACCGGGGAGCTGTTTTTT
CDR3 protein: CASRLTFTGELFF

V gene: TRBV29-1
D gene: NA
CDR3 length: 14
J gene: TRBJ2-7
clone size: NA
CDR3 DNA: TGCAGCGCGCTGGAAAGCGGACTACCCTACGAGCAGTACTTC
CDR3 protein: CSALESGLPYEQYF

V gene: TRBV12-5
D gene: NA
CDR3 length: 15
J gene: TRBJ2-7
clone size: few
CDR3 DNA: TGTGCTAGTGGTTTGGGACCAACAGGAGGCGACGAGCAGTACTTC
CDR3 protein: CASGLGPTGGDEQYF

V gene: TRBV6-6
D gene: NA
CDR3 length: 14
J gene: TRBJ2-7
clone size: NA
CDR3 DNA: TGTGCCAGCACCCCAACAGGGACGGGCTACGAGCAGTACTTC
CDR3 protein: CASTPTGTGYEQYF

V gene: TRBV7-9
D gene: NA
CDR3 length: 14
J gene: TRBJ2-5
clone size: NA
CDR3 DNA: TGTGCCAGCAGCTTAGGTGGGTTAGAGGAGACCCAGTACTTC
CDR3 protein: CASSLGGLEETQYF

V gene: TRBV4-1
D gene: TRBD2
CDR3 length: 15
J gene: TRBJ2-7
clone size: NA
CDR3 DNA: TGCGCCAGCAGCCAAGGGGGACTAGCCTCCTACGAGCAGTACTTC
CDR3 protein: CASSQGGLASYEQYF

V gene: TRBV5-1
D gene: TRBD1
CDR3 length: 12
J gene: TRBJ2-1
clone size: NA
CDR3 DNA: TGCGCCAGCAGCTTCGGACAGGCCGAGCAGTTCTTC
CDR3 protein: CASSFGQAEQFF

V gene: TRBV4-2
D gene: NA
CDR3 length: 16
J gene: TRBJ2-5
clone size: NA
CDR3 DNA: TGTGCCAGCAGCCAAGCCCTGAGGACCTTCCAAGAGACCCAGTACTTC
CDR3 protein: CASSQALRTFQETQYF

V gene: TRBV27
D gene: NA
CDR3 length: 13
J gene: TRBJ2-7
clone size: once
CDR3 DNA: TGTGCCAGCAGTCTAGCTCTCTCCTACGAGCAGTACTTC
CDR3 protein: CASSLALSYEQYF

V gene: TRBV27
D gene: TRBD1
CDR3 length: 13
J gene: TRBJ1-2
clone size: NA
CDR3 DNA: TGTGCCAGCAGCTCTCCCGGGACAGTTGGCTACACCTTC
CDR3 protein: CASSSPGTVGYTF

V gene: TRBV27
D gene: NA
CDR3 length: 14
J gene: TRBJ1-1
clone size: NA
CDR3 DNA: TGTGCCAGCAGCGATCACGGGGGGGGCACTGAAGCTTTCTTT
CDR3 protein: CASSDHGGGTEAFF

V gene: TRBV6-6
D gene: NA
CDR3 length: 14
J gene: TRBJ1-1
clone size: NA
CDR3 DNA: TGTGCCAGCAGTTACTCTGACTCAAACACTGAAGCTTTCTTT
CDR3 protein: CASSYSDSNTEAFF

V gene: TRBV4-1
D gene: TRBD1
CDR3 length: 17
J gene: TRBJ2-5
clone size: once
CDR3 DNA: TGCGCCAGCAGCCAAGGGGATTACAGGGGGCAGTGGGAGACCCAGTACTTC
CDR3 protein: CASSQGDYRGQWETQYF

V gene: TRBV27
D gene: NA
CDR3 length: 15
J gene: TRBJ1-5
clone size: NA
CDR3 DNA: TGTGCCACCCAACAGGGATTTGGGGCCCATCAGCCCCAGCATTTT
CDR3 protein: CATQQGFGAHQPQHF

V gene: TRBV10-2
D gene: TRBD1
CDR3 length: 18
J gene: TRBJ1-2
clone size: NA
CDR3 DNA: TGCGCCAGCAGTGCGGGTCAGGGGGTGATCGACAGGGTGAGAGGCTACACCTTC
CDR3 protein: CASSAGQGVIDRVRGYTF

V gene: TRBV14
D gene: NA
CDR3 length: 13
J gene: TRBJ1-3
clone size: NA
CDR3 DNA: TGTGCCAGCACTACTTTACCTGGAAACACCATATATTTT
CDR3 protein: CASTTLPGNTIYF

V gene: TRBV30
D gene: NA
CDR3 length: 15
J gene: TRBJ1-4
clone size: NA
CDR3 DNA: TGTGCCTGGAGTGTATTCGGACCCCTAGGAGAAAAACTGTTTTTT
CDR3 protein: CAWSVFGPLGEKLFF

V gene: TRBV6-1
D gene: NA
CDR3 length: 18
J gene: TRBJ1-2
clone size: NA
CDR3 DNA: TGTGCCAGCAGTGATGGGGGATTTAGACAGCCTCGAGGCTATGGCTACACCTTC
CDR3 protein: CASSDGGFRQPRGYGYTF

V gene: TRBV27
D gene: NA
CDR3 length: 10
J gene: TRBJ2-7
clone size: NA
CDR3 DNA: TGTGCCAGCAGGAGAAACGAGCAGTACTTC
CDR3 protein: CASRRNEQYF

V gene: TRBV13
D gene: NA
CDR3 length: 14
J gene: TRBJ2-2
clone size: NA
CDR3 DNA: TGTGCCACCGGAGGGGGACTAAACCCCGGGGAGCTGTTTTTT
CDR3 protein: CATGGGLNPGELFF

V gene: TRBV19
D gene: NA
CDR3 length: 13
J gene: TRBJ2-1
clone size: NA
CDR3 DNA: TGTGCCAGTGGAGCGGCCCCATACGATGAGCAGTTCTTC
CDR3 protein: CASGAAPYDEQFF

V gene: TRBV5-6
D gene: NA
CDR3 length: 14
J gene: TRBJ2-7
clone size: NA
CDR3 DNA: TGTGCCAGCAGTTCTGCGGGTCGCACCTACGAGCAGTACTTC
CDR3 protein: CASSSAGRTYEQYF